The T cell receptor (beta chain) described here comes from a study of blood T cell repertoires in COVID-19. Germline V gives CDR1 MNHNS, CDR2 SASEGT. With 3 bases removed from V and 4 bases from J, the gap between germline ends came to 13 bases. The CDR3 has 14 amino acids. Clones were read by immunoSEQ multiplex PCR, and TCRdb kept only the in-frame ones, dropping some. The table includes roughly 230,000 clones, roughly four fifths detected once. The rearrangement uses TRBV6-1 and TRBJ2-7; possible D gene TRBD2, 5 bases. The clonotype was recovered from a man aged 50-60 years with acute or convalescent COVID-19. Sequencing input: peripheral blood. The CDR3 here is CASSESGSYYEQYF. CDR3 nucleotide sequence: TGTGCCAGCAGTGAGTCGGGATCTTATTACGAGCAGTACTTC.